This is a list of T cell receptor beta chains from one sample in a study of identical twins. TCRdb recomputed calls from the 5' RACE reads with MiXCR, one row per CDR3 protein. The sample shows around 570,000 distinct CDR3 sequences, approximately 10% of them seen only once. This sample was also put to use in a study of yellow fever vaccine responses in identical twins.

Material: PBMCs. The receptor set was obtained from a woman younger than 35 in good health. CDR3s include the opening cysteine and the closing phenylalanine or tryptophan. A D gene is named only where the DNA matches it firmly. Some rows mark clone size as missing; the rest say once, few, many or name a class of expanded clone.

>TRBJ1-1|TRBV12-3/TRBV12-4|many|NA
CASSLRELAEAFF
TGTGCCAGCAGTTTAAGGGAGTTGGCTGAAGCTTTCTTT
>TRBJ2-7|TRBV6-5|few|TRBD1
CASSYSTGKNHEQYF
TGTGCCAGCAGTTACTCGACAGGGAAGAATCACGAGCAGTACTTC
>TRBJ2-7|TRBV20-1|NA|NA
CSAQEPRGRGVYF
TGCAGTGCTCAGGAACCCAGGGGCAGGGGGGTCTACTTC
>TRBJ1-4|TRBV29-1|many|TRBD1
CSYRGSNEKLFF
TGCAGCTACAGGGGGAGTAATGAAAAACTGTTTTTT
>TRBJ2-1|TRBV20-1|few|TRBD1
CSARGDRGHNEQFF
TGCAGTGCTAGAGGAGACAGGGGGCATAATGAGCAGTTCTTC
>TRBJ2-7|TRBV29-1|many|NA
CSTRSSPYEQYF
TGCAGCACCAGGAGCAGTCCCTACGAGCAGTACTTC
>TRBJ2-1|TRBV6-1|few|TRBD2
CASRLLLAGNNEQFF
TGTGCCAGCAGACTATTACTAGCGGGAAACAATGAGCAGTTCTTC
>TRBJ2-7|TRBV7-9|NA|TRBD1
CASSLGPGGNEQYF
TGTGCCAGCAGCTTGGGGCCAGGGGGTAACGAGCAGTACTTC
>TRBJ2-7|TRBV27|NA|NA
CASSLFRQGPYEQYF
TGTGCCAGCAGTTTATTTCGGCAGGGACCCTACGAGCAGTACTTC
>TRBJ2-1|TRBV20-1|many|TRBD2
CSAIRLAGVNEQFF
TGCAGTGCTATCCGACTAGCGGGCGTCAATGAGCAGTTCTTC
>TRBJ2-5|TRBV20-1|few|TRBD2
CSAGSGLAGGVGRRETQYF
TGCAGTGCTGGATCGGGACTAGCGGGAGGGGTGGGGAGGAGGGAGACCCAGTACTTC
>TRBJ2-1|TRBV6-2/TRBV6-3|few|NA
CASSYSPTGPSLASEQFF
TGTGCCAGCAGTTACTCACCGACCGGGCCAAGTTTGGCGAGTGAGCAGTTCTTC
>TRBJ2-3|TRBV20-1|NA|NA
CSARRVGSLLPTDTQYF
TGCAGTGCTAGAAGGGTCGGCTCACTCCTACCCACAGATACGCAGTATTTT
>TRBJ2-3|TRBV29-1|many|NA
CSAGTDTQYF
TGCAGCGCCGGGACAGATACGCAGTATTTT
>TRBJ2-5|TRBV3-1|few|NA
CASTHEVAGRGGTQYF
TGTGCCAGCACCCATGAGGTAGCCGGGCGGGGAGGGACCCAGTACTTC
>TRBJ2-3|TRBV7-2|many|NA
CASSLATGASTDTQYF
TGTGCCAGCAGCTTAGCAACCGGGGCAAGCACAGATACGCAGTATTTT
>TRBJ2-5|TRBV28|NA|NA
CASKLLPGGGKETRYF
TGTGCCAGCAAATTGCTCCCCGGGGGTGGAAAAGAGACCCGGTACTTC
>TRBJ2-2|TRBV7-4|few|TRBD2
CASRNSGGARSGELFF
TGTGCCAGCAGGAATAGCGGGGGGGCCAGGTCCGGGGAGCTGTTTTTT
>TRBJ2-7|TRBV12-3/TRBV12-4|many|NA
CASSSNYEQYF
TGTGCCAGCTCATCGAACTACGAGCAGTACTTC
>TRBJ2-1|TRBV29-1|NA|NA
CSAEGEGLSSYNEQFF
TGCAGCGCAGAGGGGGAGGGCTTGAGCTCCTACAATGAGCAGTTCTTC
>TRBJ2-2|TRBV20-1|many|NA
CSANGGELFF
TGCAGTGCTAACGGCGGGGAGCTGTTTTTT
>TRBJ2-5|TRBV7-2|few|NA
CASSLDVWRETQYF
TGTGCCAGCAGCTTAGACGTCTGGCGAGAGACCCAGTACTTC
>TRBJ2-7|TRBV4-3|few|TRBD2
CASRETSVSYEQYF
TGCGCCAGCAGGGAGACTAGCGTCTCCTACGAGCAGTACTTC
>TRBJ2-1|TRBV7-2|few|NA
CASSLVAGRGSYNEQFF
TGTGCCAGCAGCTTAGTGGCAGGGCGAGGCTCCTACAATGAGCAGTTCTTC
>TRBJ2-3|TRBV4-3|few|TRBD2
CASRLLAGEDTQYF
TGCGCCAGCAGGTTACTAGCGGGAGAAGATACGCAGTATTTT
>TRBJ2-3|TRBV15|many|NA
CATRSGITDTQYF
TGTGCCACCCGGAGTGGGATAACAGATACGCAGTATTTT
>TRBJ2-7|TRBV7-7|many|NA
CASSLEWTAFDEQYF
TGTGCTAGCAGCTTAGAATGGACCGCCTTCGACGAGCAGTACTTC
>TRBJ1-1|TRBV20-1|many|TRBD1
CSAPSRGQGAVNTEAFF
TGCAGTGCCCCGTCCCGGGGGCAGGGGGCGGTAAACACTGAAGCTTTCTTT
>TRBJ2-7|TRBV20-1|NA|NA
CSAQDSSSYEQYF
TGCAGTGCTCAGGACAGTAGCTCCTACGAGCAGTACTTC
>TRBJ2-1|TRBV29-1|NA|TRBD2
CSVELADYNEQFF
TGCAGCGTTGAACTAGCGGACTACAATGAGCAGTTCTTC
>TRBJ2-7|TRBV6-5|many|NA
CASSNLYEQYF
TGTGCCAGCAGTAACCTCTACGAGCAGTACTTC
>TRBJ1-4|TRBV5-1|few|TRBD1
CASSPQGATPNEKLFF
TGCGCCAGCAGCCCACAGGGGGCGACGCCTAATGAAAAACTGTTTTTT
>TRBJ2-1|TRBV3-1|many|NA
CASSQEPAVSYNEQFF
TGTGCCAGCAGCCAAGAACCAGCGGTCTCCTACAATGAGCAGTTCTTC
>TRBJ2-7|TRBV4-2|few|NA
CASSQATEGSYEQYF
TGTGCCAGCAGCCAAGCGACAGAAGGGAGTTACGAGCAGTACTTC
>TRBJ2-7|TRBV5-1|many|NA
CASSLERGKEQYF
TGCGCCAGCAGCTTGGAACGGGGTAAGGAGCAGTACTTC
>TRBJ1-5|TRBV12-3/TRBV12-4|NA|NA
CASSLRPGRESSHSNQPQHF
TGTGCCAGCAGTCTCCGTCCGGGACGCGAATCCTCTCATAGCAATCAGCCCCAGCATTTT
>TRBJ2-5|TRBV7-9|many|NA
CASSLRRAGLQETQYF
TGTGCCAGCAGCCTCCGGAGAGCGGGTCTCCAAGAGACCCAGTACTTC
>TRBJ1-1|TRBV6-5|many|NA
CASSYTLDSNTEAFF
TGTGCCAGCAGTTACACCTTGGACAGCAACACTGAAGCTTTCTTT
>TRBJ2-7|TRBV25-1|NA|NA
CASKGLYEQYF
TGTGCCAGCAAGGGGCTCTACGAGCAGTACTTC
>TRBJ2-1|TRBV12-3/TRBV12-4|many|NA
CASSLVGGTMFF
TGTGCCAGCAGTTTAGTGGGGGGTACCATGTTCTTC
>TRBJ2-7|TRBV6-5|few|NA
CASSWKPGLENSYEQYF
TGTGCCAGCAGTTGGAAACCTGGCTTGGAAAATTCCTACGAGCAGTACTTC
>TRBJ2-7|TRBV7-2|NA|NA
CASSLARVAPAYEQYF
TGTGCCAGCAGCTTAGCGCGGGTAGCGCCAGCCTACGAGCAGTACTTC
>TRBJ2-7|TRBV12-3/TRBV12-4|many|TRBD1
CASSIQTGPYEQYF
TGTGCCAGCAGCATACAGACAGGGCCCTACGAGCAGTACTTC
>TRBJ2-2|TRBV4-1|few|NA
CASSQAALVGVNTGELFF
TGCGCCAGCAGCCAAGCCGCGCTGGTCGGAGTGAACACCGGGGAGCTGTTTTTT
>TRBJ2-1|TRBV11-3|NA|TRBD1
CASSTPGTGGFYNEQFF
TGTGCCAGCAGCACCCCGGGGACAGGGGGCTTCTACAATGAGCAGTTCTTC
>TRBJ2-7|TRBV20-1|many|NA
CSANKSPYEQYF
TGCAGTGCTAACAAGTCCCCCTACGAGCAGTACTTC
>TRBJ1-5|TRBV2|once|NA
CASHQTGTYSNQPQHF
TGTGCCAGCCACCAAACAGGGACATATAGCAATCAGCCCCAGCATTTT